Listed below are T cell receptor beta chains from one sample, sequenced in a study of shared clonotypes between healthy human individuals. Profiling relied on immunoSEQ multiplex PCR, and the TCRdb table lists in-frame clones only, not all of them. Among about 320,000 clones listed, about nine tenths were seen once. What was sequenced was memory CD8+ T cells sorted from blood. All receptors derive from a man aged 18 to 35 in good health. Each CDR3 is given without its conserved first and last residue.

TRBJ2-2	TRBV5-4	ASSLAGTGVTGELF
TRBJ1-2	TRBV5-4	ASSLHSGYT
TRBJ1-1	TRBV4-3	ASSQGLSVDTEAF
TRBJ2-3	TRBV2	ASREAPGAVHETTDTQY
TRBJ2-1	TRBV7-9	ASSTLLGFWTEPYNEQF
TRBJ2-2	TRBV28	ASSLRQGAWTGELF
TRBJ2-7	TRBV7-9	ASSRNPYSGETYEQY
TRBJ2-2	TRBV2	ASSEWRDLTGELF
TRBJ2-7	TRBV27	ASTIQGGSQQY
TRBJ2-2	TRBV27	ASSLGAGLNTGELF
TRBJ2-7	TRBV7-8	ASSPRGDYEQY
TRBJ2-5	TRBV7-9	ASRLGEETQY
TRBJ2-3	TRBV5-6	ASSRLAGGIDTQY
TRBJ1-2	TRBV19	ASSIRQINYGYT
TRBJ1-1	TRBV9	ASSAGTHTEAF
TRBJ2-7	TRBV5-4	ASSLGTYEQY
TRBJ2-3	TRBV6-6	ASRRTSGDSTDTQY
TRBJ2-7	TRBV6-5	ASSYGAGSSYEQY
TRBJ2-3	TRBV15	ATSRLGGTDTQY
TRBJ1-6	TRBV2	ASSEHTGLNSPLH
TRBJ2-3	TRBV6-1	AITQGGTDTQY
TRBJ2-3	TRBV2	ASREGLAGSLSTDTQY
TRBJ1-2	TRBV6-5	ASSYGGGYT
TRBJ2-7	TRBV15	ATSRVEDSYEQY
TRBJ1-3	TRBV5-4	ASSLDGQAFSGNTIY
TRBJ2-3	TRBV7-8	ASSPGTGPDTQY
TRBJ1-1	TRBV9	ASSVEPDRGRGGTEAF
TRBJ2-1	TRBV5-1	ASSLVGWHNEQF
TRBJ1-1	TRBV23-1	ASSPRQGNTEAF
TRBJ2-7	TRBV5-6	ASSLAVTSGSAFSYEQY
TRBJ2-1	TRBV11-2	ASSAGTSDVLTF
TRBJ2-7	TRBV11-2	ASSPVTGGSYEQY
TRBJ2-5	TRBV4-1	ASSQDSLSGRETQY
TRBJ2-2	TRBV9	ASSVEGTTLTGELF
TRBJ1-2	TRBV27	ASSLSGTEYT
TRBJ2-2	TRBV11-1	ASSLALGTGELF